This is a list of T cell receptor beta chains from one sample in a study of blood T cell repertoires in COVID-19. Method: immunoSEQ multiplex PCR; TCRdb's copy keeps in-frame clones and lacks some. The profile shows 250,000 or so clones, about 85% of them singletons. Input material: PBMCs or T cells enriched from blood (not recorded which). The receptor set was obtained from a man aged 25 to 45 who had recovered from COVID-19. The CDR3 runs from the conserved cysteine through the conserved F or W. D genes are given only for firm matches. Not all rows give a size; the values are once, few, many and, for expanded clones, a class.

cdr3_aa cdr3_nt j_call d_call v_call clone_size
CASSFRGYEQYF TGTGCCAGCAGTTTTCGGGGCTACGAGCAGTACTTC TRBJ2-7 - TRBV28 -
CASSYGTGYEQYF TGTGCCAGCAGTTACGGGACAGGGTACGAGCAGTACTTC TRBJ2-7 TRBD1 TRBV6-5 -
CASSPGHYNEQFF TGTGCCAGCAGTCCCGGACATTACAATGAGCAGTTCTTC TRBJ2-1 - TRBV6-2/TRBV6-3 once
CASTVGLAYGYTF TGTGCCAGCACCGTGGGCCTGGCCTATGGCTACACCTTC TRBJ1-2 - TRBV6-5 -
CASSISLWESSYEQYF TGTGCCAGTAGTATATCTCTCTGGGAGAGCTCCTACGAGCAGTACTTC TRBJ2-7 - TRBV19 -
CASSETSGGPLSSYNEQFF TGTGCCAGCAGTGAAACTAGCGGGGGGCCTCTAAGCTCCTACAATGAGCAGTTCTTC TRBJ2-1 TRBD2 TRBV6-1 -
CASSRGQQSYEQYF TGTGCCAGCAGTCGGGGACAGCAGTCGTACGAGCAGTACTTC TRBJ2-7 TRBD1 TRBV5-4 -
CATPAGYGGGSNQPQHF TGCGCCACCCCCGCCGGATACGGGGGGGGCAGCAATCAGCCCCAGCATTTT TRBJ1-5 - TRBV7-4 -
CASSQDPHGGSNQPQHF TGCGCCAGCAGCCAAGATCCCCACGGGGGTAGCAATCAGCCCCAGCATTTT TRBJ1-5 - TRBV4-1 -
CASSQGGGTDTQYF TGTGCCAGCAGCCAAGGAGGTGGCACAGATACGCAGTATTTT TRBJ2-3 - TRBV3-1/TRBV3-2 -
CASSGQGLGNTIYF TGTGCCAGCAGTGGACAGGGACTTGGAAACACCATATATTTT TRBJ1-3 TRBD1 TRBV2 -
CASSLWGRGSGNTIYF TGTGCCAGCAGTTTATGGGGAAGGGGCTCTGGAAACACCATATATTTT TRBJ1-3 - TRBV28 -
CASSLVPRGGMGGYTF TGTGCCAGCAGTTTAGTCCCACGGGGGGGCATGGGCGGCTACACCTTC TRBJ1-2 - TRBV27 once
CASALLSWATDTQYF TGTGCCAGTGCCCTCTTAAGTTGGGCCACAGATACGCAGTATTTT TRBJ2-3 - TRBV6-5 -
CASSSLTAGADTQYF TGTGCCAGCAGCTCCCTTACGGCGGGGGCAGATACGCAGTATTTT TRBJ2-3 TRBD2 TRBV7-2 -
CASSWGGPGELFF TGTGCCAGCAGTTGGGGGGGCCCCGGGGAGCTGTTTTTT TRBJ2-2 - TRBV11-3 -
CASSPPGGGQRGGTQYF TGTGCCAGCTCACCACCGGGTGGGGGACAGCGAGGCGGGACCCAGTACTTC TRBJ2-5 TRBD1 TRBV18 once
CASSRDRVSGYTF TGTGCCAGCAGTCGGGACAGGGTTTCTGGCTACACCTTC TRBJ1-2 TRBD1 TRBV28 -
CASSPRLAAEGGQFF TGTGCCAGCAGCCCCAGACTAGCGGCCGAGGGTGGGCAGTTCTTC TRBJ2-1 TRBD2 TRBV11-2 -
CASSEEGQGEAFF TGCGCCAGCAGCGAAGAGGGACAGGGGGAAGCTTTCTTT TRBJ1-1 TRBD1 TRBV5-1 -
CASSDPPLAGGPGELFF TGTGCCAGCAGTGATCCCCCGTTAGCGGGAGGGCCCGGGGAGCTGTTTTTT TRBJ2-2 TRBD2 TRBV6-2/TRBV6-3 -
CASSAGTGYGYTF TGTGCCAGCAGCGCCGGGACAGGGTATGGCTACACCTTC TRBJ1-2 TRBD1 TRBV2 once
CASSWRGYKDEQDEQFF TGTGCCAGCAGTTGGAGGGGATATAAGGACGAGCAGGATGAGCAGTTCTTC TRBJ2-1 - TRBV28 -
CASSRREGMNTEAFF TGTGCCAGCAGCCGAAGGGAGGGCATGAACACTGAAGCTTTCTTT TRBJ1-1 - TRBV2 -
CASSPRTGGKAFF TGTGCCAGCAGCCCGCGGACAGGGGGCAAAGCTTTCTTT TRBJ1-1 TRBD1 TRBV14 -